This T cell receptor beta chain emerged from a study of T cells after yellow fever vaccination. The table lists this clonotype with many counts. The CDR3 covers 14 residues. Trimming removed 0 bases at V and 2 bases at J, with 8 bases between. Germline values: CDR1 SGHRS, CDR2 YFSETQ. Study-level results: Sorted memory cells at day 0 lacked detectable levels of almost all vaccine-responding clonotypes.

Making TCR cDNA involved 5'RACE template switching, which added UMIs and a universal primer site. In TCRdb, the 5' RACE reads were re-called with MiXCR into one record per CDR3 protein. The sample has 12,000 or so distinct CDR3 sequences; more than 4.5% are singletons. This clonotype was sampled from a man aged 25-45 years who received the YFV17D yellow fever vaccine. The specimen was PBMCs, either bulk or a sorted T-cell subset (CD4+, CD8+, memory, or dextramer-sorted; not recorded which), collected 45 days after the yellow fever booster vaccination. This chain links TRBV5-1 with TRBJ2-5; the D is unclear. CDR3 bases: TGCGCCAGCAGCTTGGTACAGCAGCAAGAGACCCAGTACTTC. Its protein is CASSLVQQQETQYF.